This T cell receptor beta chain derives from a study of T-cell reconstitution after alpha-beta-depleted transplantation in children. The ends were cut back, 9 bases at V and 4 bases at J, with 13 bases in the middle. Germline CDR1 SGHRS, CDR2 YFSETQ. The CDR3 sequence is 12 residues long. This clonotype was counted a few times. Its antigen remains unidentified. Study-level results: At one year after transplant, newly produced T cells mostly accounted for T-cell counts and diversity. Several hundred expanded graft clones reportedly supplied alpha-beta T cells about two months after transplant. The origin of high day-60 TCRbeta diversity in some patients lay in surviving recipient T cells and thymic progenitors.

A library of TCRbeta sequences, prepared with unique molecular identifiers, was generated. TCRdb called the PCR reads again in MiXCR, with one record for every CDR3 protein. The table lists about 580,000 distinct CDR3 sequences, 23% of them singletons. The J gene is TRBJ1-1, the V gene TRBV5-1; possibly TRBD1 for D (6 bases). Sample: PBMCs, mostly from graft donor cells, taken 360 days after TCRalphabeta/CD19-depleted stem cell transplant. This clonotype was sampled from a boy less than two years old who had a stem cell transplant for acute myeloid leukemia, so the T cells may come from the graft donor. CDR3 coding DNA: TGCGCCAACCTACAGGGCCTCACTGAAGCTTTCTTT. This encodes CANLQGLTEAFF.